Listed here are 9 T cell receptor beta chains from one sample, sequenced in a study of radiotherapy plus CTLA-4 blockade in lung cancer (dated by TCRdb to the late 2010s). Preparation of the library involved the immunoSEQ multiplex PCR assay. As stored in TCRdb, this immuneACCESS dataset retains in-frame rearrangements with V and J assigned. A fraction of the clones does not appear; measured against another copy, unresolved V genes explain less than half of the discrepancy, and the remainder lacks a known reason. This sample gives roughly 66,000 clones in total; roughly four fifths of them show up just once. The ten largest clones represent less than 5% of the sample. The input for sequencing was peripheral blood, taken from a patient treated with radiotherapy plus ipilimumab. Source of these receptors: a human donor with non-small cell lung cancer who had a partial response to radiotherapy plus ipilimumab.

V usage is TRBV30 and J usage is TRBJ1-3, with D tentatively TRBD1 (6 bases). Germline lookup yields CDR1 GTSNPN and CDR2 SVGIG (reference sequence). The CDR3 contains 15 residues. Between the trimmed V and J ends, which lost 6 bases and 0 bases, there was a span of 15 bases. This chain's CDR3 is CACYRDRSSGNTIYF. The CDR3 DNA sequence: TGTGCCTGTTACAGGGACCGGAGCTCTGGAAACACCATATATTTT.

The chain employs TRBV2 and TRBJ2-7, with 7 nucleotides matching TRBD2. Trimming at V came to 7 bases and at J to 0 bases, leaving 6 bases not matched to a gene. Germline V gene sequence: CDR1 SNHLY, CDR2 FYNNEI. This CDR3 comprises 14 residues. CDR3 loop: CASNIAGPSYEQYF. Written as DNA, the CDR3 is TGTGCCAGCAACATAGCGGGCCCCTCCTACGAGCAGTACTTC.

The chain uses TRBV5-1 and TRBJ1-1; possibly TRBD1 for D (6 bases). V was cut by 4 bases and J by 1 base, with 14 bases left in between. In germline, CDR1 is SGHRS, CDR2 YFSETQ. CDR3 length: 15 amino acids. Written as DNA, the CDR3 is TGCGCCAGCAGCGGGGGCGTACGCACGAACACTGAAGCTTTCTTT. As protein: CASSGGVRTNTEAFF.

V usage is TRBV5-1 and J usage is TRBJ2-1; tentative D call: TRBD1 (7 bases). Per germline, CDR1 SGHRS and CDR2 YFSETQ. The CDR3 length is 16 residues. V lost 4 bases and J 4 bases, leaving 18 bases between the germline ends. This chain's CDR3 is CASSQYRGGGYNEQFF. CDR3 nucleotides: TGCGCCAGCAGCCAATACAGGGGAGGTGGGTACAATGAGCAGTTCTTC.

The chain employs TRBV7-9 and TRBJ2-2; weak D call: TRBD1 (6 bases). The CDR3 loop spans 13 amino acids. V was pared by 9 bases and J by 0 bases, with 8 bases between. Germline V gives CDR1 SEHNR, CDR2 FQNEAQ (reference sequence). CDR3 nucleotides: TGTGCCAGTGGGACACCGAACACCGGGGAGCTGTTTTTT. Amino acids: CASGTPNTGELFF.

The rearrangement uses TRBV29-1 and TRBJ2-5; 16 nucleotides line up with TRBD2. Germline CDR1 and CDR2: SQVTM and ANQGSEA. The V and J ends lost 4 bases and 4 bases, in that order; junction bases with no gene match: 15. This CDR3 is 19 amino acids long. CDR3 sequence: CSVVFFAAGTSGRGETQYF. For the CDR3, the DNA is TGCAGCGTTGTTTTCTTTGCGGCCGGGACTAGCGGGAGGGGAGAGACCCAGTACTTC.

The chain employs TRBV7-8 and TRBJ2-2, with D perhaps TRBD2 (7 bases). The CDR3 totals 15 residues. Germline CDR1 reads SGHVS; CDR2 reads FQNEAQ. The V end lost 6 bases, the J end lost 6 bases, and 17 bases lay between the germline ends. The CDR3 region has the DNA TGTGCCAGCAGGAATGGCGGGGGCAACGCCGGGGAGCTGTTTTTT. It encodes CASRNGGGNAGELFF.

The genes are TRBV11-2 and TRBJ2-3; TRBD1 is a possible D gene (5 bases). Trimming took off 1 base at V and 3 bases at J, with 14 bases between the two ends. This CDR3 region has 16 residues. Per the germline V gene, CDR1 is SGHAT and CDR2 is FQNNGV. CDR3 protein: CASSLGAVRATDTQYF. CDR3 DNA: TGTGCCAGCAGCTTAGGTGCGGTCAGGGCGACAGATACGCAGTATTTT.

The chain combines TRBV6-5 with TRBJ2-7; 8 bases are shared with TRBD2. CDR3 length equals 16 residues. V lost 0 bases, J lost 7 bases, and 11 bases stayed unmatched. Germline assignment: CDR1 MNHEY and CDR2 SVGAGI. The CDR3 nucleotides read TGTGCCAGCAGTTACTCGACGCGGGGGGCGCGGGGGGAGCAGTACTTC. It codes for CASSYSTRGARGEQYF.